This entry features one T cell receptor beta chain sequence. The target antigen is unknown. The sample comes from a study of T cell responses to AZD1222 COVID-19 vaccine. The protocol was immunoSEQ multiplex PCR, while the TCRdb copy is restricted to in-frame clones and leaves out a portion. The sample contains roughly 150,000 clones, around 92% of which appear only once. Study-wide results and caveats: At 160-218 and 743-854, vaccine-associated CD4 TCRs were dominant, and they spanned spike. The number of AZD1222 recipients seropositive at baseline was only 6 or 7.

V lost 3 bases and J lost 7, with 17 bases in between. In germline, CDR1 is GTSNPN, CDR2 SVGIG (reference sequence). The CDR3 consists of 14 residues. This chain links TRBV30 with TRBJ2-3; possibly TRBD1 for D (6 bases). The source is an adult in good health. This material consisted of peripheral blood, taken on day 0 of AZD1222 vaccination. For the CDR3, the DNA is TGTGCCTGGAGCCCCGCAGGGGCTGGGAATACGCAGTATTTT. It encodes CAWSPAGAGNTQYF.